These T cell receptor beta chains were read from a single sample in a study of blood T cell repertoires in COVID-19. Assay used: immunoSEQ multiplex PCR; TCRdb lists only in-frame clones, some missing. The data contain about 190,000 clones, over 80% of them singletons. Sequencing was done on a sample of peripheral blood. The receptors originated from a woman in her sixties with COVID-19, enrolled during active disease. Both conserved end residues are trimmed from each CDR3.

cdr3_aa cdr3_length j_call v_call
ATSRGSGTGVGNQPQH 16 TRBJ1-5 TRBV15
ASSLGLGRQETQY 13 TRBJ2-5 TRBV11-2
ASTGGGHESPLH 12 TRBJ1-6 TRBV11-3
ASSSLDRAKYQETQY 15 TRBJ2-5 TRBV6-2/TRBV6-3
ASSPGTSGGGEQF 13 TRBJ2-1 TRBV27
ASSPRGDYGYT 11 TRBJ1-2 TRBV19
ASSPRRQGAWEKLF 14 TRBJ1-4 TRBV2
ASSLDRPNTEAF 12 TRBJ1-1 TRBV5-1
ASSLGRLEAYNEQF 14 TRBJ2-1 TRBV5-1
ASSERYGYT 9 TRBJ1-2 TRBV2
ASLVGQNTEAF 11 TRBJ1-1 TRBV28
ASSLVDSYNSPLH 13 TRBJ1-6 TRBV3-1/TRBV3-2
ASSEDRGGYGYT 12 TRBJ1-2 TRBV9
ASSSQGTGVNNEQF 14 TRBJ2-1 TRBV5-4
ASSVTGAKNIQY 12 TRBJ2-4 TRBV9
ASSSRTAANEKLF 13 TRBJ1-4 TRBV3-1/TRBV3-2
ASRVQGENTEAF 12 TRBJ1-1 TRBV7-2
ASSQGQGPQPQH 12 TRBJ1-5 TRBV4-2
ASSLADSEQY 10 TRBJ2-7 TRBV6-6
ASSFDTEAF 9 TRBJ1-1 TRBV6-5
ASSYSRQGSNQPQH 14 TRBJ1-5 TRBV6-2/TRBV6-3
ASSVGTSYEQY 11 TRBJ2-7 TRBV5-4
ASVSTGGNTIY 11 TRBJ1-3 TRBV19
ASSTPGQWAYGYT 13 TRBJ1-2 TRBV19
ASSDSDRAANTGELF 15 TRBJ2-2 TRBV6-4
ASSQADRTAEAF 12 TRBJ1-1 TRBV14
ASSWGGQETQY 11 TRBJ2-5 TRBV7-8
ASSQDGGGTLGNEQY 15 TRBJ2-7 TRBV4-1
ASSLSIQGHGYT 12 TRBJ1-2 TRBV27
ASSSFNYGYT 10 TRBJ1-2 TRBV6-5
ASGRGGLASDTQY 13 TRBJ2-3 TRBV7-8
ASSEGRARGQPQH 13 TRBJ1-5 TRBV2
ASSPAAPGGSSYNSPLH 17 TRBJ1-6 TRBV3-1/TRBV3-2
ASSLVNGVQETQY 13 TRBJ2-5 TRBV7-6
ASSVADAGRSGNTIY 15 TRBJ1-3 TRBV9
ASSEDLSNQPQH 12 TRBJ1-5 TRBV2
AISPDRGGTEAF 12 TRBJ1-1 TRBV10-3
AWSVTDSYEQY 11 TRBJ2-7 TRBV30
SATTQGTQY 9 TRBJ2-5 TRBV20-1
ASSPRQGGSQPQH 13 TRBJ1-5 TRBV6-6
ASTDRNTEAF 10 TRBJ1-1 TRBV30
ASSNEAGSYGYT 12 TRBJ1-2 TRBV19
ASSYSLYRGNTEAF 14 TRBJ1-1 TRBV6-2/TRBV6-3
ASSTYRAYGYT 11 TRBJ1-2 TRBV7-9
ASSYRDSYNSPLH 13 TRBJ1-6 TRBV6-2/TRBV6-3
AARFGGNSPLH 11 TRBJ1-6 TRBV29-1
ASRQGSNQPQH 11 TRBJ1-5 TRBV6-5
ASSPLGQGENQPQH 14 TRBJ1-5 TRBV19
ASSLATSGVGEQF 13 TRBJ2-1 TRBV7-2
ASSQVLRGGADTQY 14 TRBJ2-3 TRBV3-1/TRBV3-2
ASSYPEYTGELF 12 TRBJ2-2 TRBV6-6
ASSMLAGGDGELF 13 TRBJ2-2 TRBV2
ASSKYGESEKLF 12 TRBJ1-4 TRBV21-1
ASAGSNQPQH 10 TRBJ1-5 TRBV12-3/TRBV12-4
ASSPTSGRNTGELF 14 TRBJ2-2 TRBV5-1